The rows below give T cell receptor beta chains drawn from one sample of a study of T cell repertoires in cytomegalovirus infection. TCRdb ran MiXCR on the reads and lists one entry per CDR3 protein. Of 640,000 or so distinct CDR3 sequences listed, around 31% are singletons. Antigens of these TCRs are unknown. Source: cultured PBMCs, taken from culture after CMV antigen stimulation. All receptors derive from a human donor in good health (CMV status not recorded). Some clones in this sample may be carry-over from other donors' samples. Both conserved end residues are part of each CDR3. The D gene is left open where the match is weak. Rows may omit the clone size; those that give it use once, few, many or a size class.

size,D,V,J,DNA,CDR3
NA,NA,TRBV7-4,TRBJ1-6,TGTGCCAGCAGCTCGGAGGGTCCGCTCTCCTATAATTCACCCCTCCACTTT,CASSSEGPLSYNSPLHF
NA,TRBD2,TRBV2,TRBJ2-1,TGTGCCAGCAGTGAAAATCGCGGGGGTAATGAGCAGTTCTTC,CASSENRGGNEQFF
many,TRBD1,TRBV7-2,TRBJ2-1,TGTGCCAGCAGGAAGGCCGGGACAGGGGGCTACAATGAGCAGTTCTTC,CASRKAGTGGYNEQFF
NA,TRBD1,TRBV4-2,TRBJ2-3,TGTGCCAGCAGTCTTGACAGGGGAGAAGATACGCAGTATTTT,CASSLDRGEDTQYF
NA,TRBD1,TRBV2,TRBJ2-7,TGTGCCAGCAGCGCCGACAGGGGATCCCCCTACGAGCAGTACTTC,CASSADRGSPYEQYF
NA,TRBD1,TRBV7-8,TRBJ1-4,TGTGCCAGCAGCTCAGGGGGTTCGGAGGAAAAACTGTTTTTT,CASSSGGSEEKLFF
few,NA,TRBV10-3,TRBJ2-5,TGTGCCATCAGTGTGGAACAAGAGACCCAGTACTTC,CAISVEQETQYF
NA,NA,TRBV2,TRBJ2-4,TGTGCCAGCGGCCCGAACATTCAGTACTTC,CASGPNIQYF
many,NA,TRBV7-2,TRBJ2-3,TGTGCCAGCAGCTCATGGGGCACAGATACGCAGTATTTT,CASSSWGTDTQYF
NA,TRBD1,TRBV27,TRBJ2-7,TGTGCCAGCAGTTTATCGCCGGGACAGGTGTACGAGCAGTACTTC,CASSLSPGQVYEQYF
NA,TRBD2,TRBV7-2,TRBJ2-7,TGTGCCAGCAGCAAGGGACTAGCGGCAGAGCAGTACTTC,CASSKGLAAEQYF
few,NA,TRBV7-2,TRBJ2-1,TGTGCCAGCAGCTCGGACACCCATATCGTGTTCTTC,CASSSDTHIVFF
NA,TRBD2,TRBV20-1,TRBJ2-3,TGCAGTGCTAGAGGAGCCATCGGGAGGACAGATACGCAGTATTTT,CSARGAIGRTDTQYF
few,NA,TRBV3-1,TRBJ1-5,TGTGCCAGCAGCCAAGATTTCGGATCTCAGCCCCAGCATTTT,CASSQDFGSQPQHF
NA,TRBD1,TRBV6-1,TRBJ1-1,TGTGCCAGCAGTTCCCAGGACAGGGAAGGTGAAGCTTTCTTT,CASSSQDREGEAFF
NA,TRBD1,TRBV4-1,TRBJ2-1,TGCGCCAGCAGCCAAGGGACAGGGGTGAATGAGCAGTTCTTC,CASSQGTGVNEQFF
NA,NA,TRBV20-1,TRBJ1-5,TGCAGTGCTAGAGATCAAGGGGGTAGCAATCAGCCCCAGCATTTT,CSARDQGGSNQPQHF
NA,NA,TRBV6-8,TRBJ1-2,TGTGCCAGCAGTGCGAACAGAAACTATGGCTACACCTTC,CASSANRNYGYTF
NA,TRBD1,TRBV6-5,TRBJ2-1,TGTGCCAGCAGTTACTCGGGACAGACTTACAATAAGCAGTTCTTC,CASSYSGQTYNKQFF
NA,TRBD2,TRBV5-1,TRBJ2-2,TGCGCCAGCAGCTTGAAACTAGCGGTGAACACCGGGGAGCTGTTTTTT,CASSLKLAVNTGELFF
NA,NA,TRBV6-1,TRBJ2-4,TGTGCCAGCAGTGAGGAGCCGTCGATTCAGTACTTC,CASSEEPSIQYF
NA,NA,TRBV19,TRBJ1-6,TGTGCCAGTAGTGATGACAGAGTTAATTCACCCCTCCACTTT,CASSDDRVNSPLHF
few,NA,TRBV15,TRBJ2-3,TGTGCCACCAGCAGAGGACCGGGAAATACGCAGTATTTT,CATSRGPGNTQYF
NA,NA,TRBV7-2,TRBJ2-5,TGTGCCAGCAGCTTGGGATTACAGGGCCCCGGGGGACGTGAGACCCAGTACTTC,CASSLGLQGPGGRETQYF
few,TRBD1,TRBV7-2,TRBJ1-5,TGTGCCAGCAGCTTAGGGGGACAGGGTAGTCAGCCCCAGCATTTT,CASSLGGQGSQPQHF
few,TRBD2,TRBV5-6,TRBJ2-7,TGTGCCAGCAGCTGGGGGGGACGAGGATCCTACGAGCAGTACTTC,CASSWGGRGSYEQYF
few,TRBD2,TRBV7-9,TRBJ2-2,TGTGCCAGCAGCGCCCTGGGACTAGCGGATACCGGGGAGCTGTTTTTT,CASSALGLADTGELFF
NA,NA,TRBV5-3,TRBJ1-2,TGTGCCAGCAGCTCGGGAAAAAACTATGGCTACACCTTC,CASSSGKNYGYTF
NA,NA,TRBV4-1,TRBJ1-2,TGCGCCAGCAGCCAAGTTGTGTCGGGATATGGCTACACCTTC,CASSQVVSGYGYTF
NA,NA,TRBV15,TRBJ2-3,TGTGCCACATCCCCGAGGGGTACAGATACGCAGTATTTT,CATSPRGTDTQYF
NA,TRBD2,TRBV10-3,TRBJ2-1,TGTGCCATCAGTGGGCTAGCGGGAGGCTCCTACAATGAGCAGTTCTTC,CAISGLAGGSYNEQFF
few,NA,TRBV4-2,TRBJ1-5,TGTGCCAGCAGCTTTTCAACCCCGCCACATCAGCCCCAGCATTTT,CASSFSTPPHQPQHF
NA,TRBD1,TRBV15,TRBJ2-7,TGTGCCACCAGCAGAACCAGACAAACCATGACAGGGATGAGCGAGCAGTACTTC,CATSRTRQTMTGMSEQYF
few,NA,TRBV4-1,TRBJ2-7,TGCGCCAGCAGCCCGCGGGACGGAGCCTACGAGCAGTACTTC,CASSPRDGAYEQYF
few,NA,TRBV6-2/TRBV6-3,TRBJ2-1,TGTGCCAGCAGTTGGGGTCCCAATGAGCAGTTCTTC,CASSWGPNEQFF
NA,TRBD1,TRBV20-1,TRBJ1-6,TGCAGTGCCGCCGGGGACAGAGATAATTCACCCCTCCACTTT,CSAAGDRDNSPLHF
many,NA,TRBV7-2,TRBJ2-7,TGTGCCAGCAGCTGGGGGGGCGGGCGGGGCGAGCAGTACTTC,CASSWGGGRGEQYF
NA,NA,TRBV2,TRBJ1-4,TGTGCCAGTACAGGAGGGAGGGAAAAACTGTTTTTT,CASTGGREKLFF
NA,NA,TRBV10-3,TRBJ2-5,TGTGCCATCAGTCGTGGGGCGGTAGGTGAGACCCAGTACTTC,CAISRGAVGETQYF
NA,NA,TRBV3-1,TRBJ1-2,TGTGCCAGCAGCCAAAGGGGGGGGGGATTGTCCTATGGCTACACCTTC,CASSQRGGGLSYGYTF
NA,NA,TRBV7-2,TRBJ2-5,TGTGCCGGGGGCACAGGTGTCCAAGAGACCCAGTACTTC,CAGGTGVQETQYF
NA,TRBD2,TRBV5-4,TRBJ2-3,TGTGCCAGCCGGAGGAGCGGGAGGGCCACAGATACGCAGTATTTT,CASRRSGRATDTQYF
many,NA,TRBV6-2/TRBV6-3,TRBJ2-1,TGTGCCAGCAGCCAGACAGGCCTACGCTCCTACAATGAGCAGTTCTTC,CASSQTGLRSYNEQFF
few,NA,TRBV10-3,TRBJ2-2,TGTGCCACAGGATCTGGCCCGAACACCGGGGAGCTGTTTTTT,CATGSGPNTGELFF
once,TRBD1,TRBV27,TRBJ1-1,TGTGCCAGCAGTTTATCCCCAGGGGGCGCGTGGACTGAAGCTTTCTTT,CASSLSPGGAWTEAFF
few,NA,TRBV5-4,TRBJ1-4,TGTGCCAGCAGCTCCGTGGGGACACCCGAGGGACTGTTTTTT,CASSSVGTPEGLFF
NA,TRBD1,TRBV7-8,TRBJ2-1,TGTGCCAGCAGCTTCCCCGGGACAGGGGGAAATGAGCAGTTCTTC,CASSFPGTGGNEQFF
few,TRBD1,TRBV15,TRBJ1-5,TGTGCCATCCGACAGGGGAGTCAGCCCCAGCATTTT,CAIRQGSQPQHF
few,NA,TRBV28,TRBJ1-3,TGTGCCAGCAGTAAACCACTCTCTGGAAACACCATATATTTT,CASSKPLSGNTIYF
NA,NA,TRBV18,TRBJ2-7,TGTGCCAGCGGAGTTACCTGGGGCTACGAGCAGTACTTC,CASGVTWGYEQYF